This passage covers 21 T cell receptor beta chains from one sample sequenced in a study of T cell repertoires in ileal Crohn's disease. Libraries were prepared by immunoSEQ multiplex PCR; TCRdb keeps only in-frame clonotypes and omits some of them. The sample yields some 5,000 clones, 80% seen once. The specimen was ileal tissue. These receptors came from an adult with Crohn's disease.

The rearrangement uses TRBV15 and TRBJ2-1; 11 nucleotides line up with TRBD2. Looked up from germline, CDR1 is LNHNV and CDR2 is YYDKDF (reference sequence). The V gene end was trimmed by 7 bases and the J gene end by 8 bases; junction bases not matched to a gene: 7. The CDR3 length is 14 residues. CDR3 amino acids: CATKVTSGTYEQFF. The CDR3, as DNA: TGTGCCACCAAAGTGACTAGCGGGACCTATGAGCAGTTCTTC.

The rearrangement links TRBV10-2 to TRBJ2-3; 8 bases fit TRBD1. Germline CDR1 and CDR2: WSHSY and SAAADI. CDR3 length equals 16 residues. The V and J ends lost 3 bases and 2 bases, in that order; junction bases with no gene match: 7. The CDR3 nucleotides read TGCGCCAGCAGTGACCCCGGGACAGGCAACACAGATACGCAGTATTTT. Translating it yields CASSDPGTGNTDTQYF.

V and J are TRBV6-5 and TRBJ2-1, with TRBD1 identical over 9 bases. CDR3 length equals 15 residues. Trimming took 4 bases from V and 7 from J; bases not matched to a gene: 8. Germline loops: CDR1 MNHEY, CDR2 SVGAGI. The CDR3 DNA is TGTGCCAGCAGTTCCCGGACAGGGGTTAGAAATGAGCAGTTCTTC. This translates into CASSSRTGVRNEQFF.

J is TRBJ1-1 and V is TRBV6-1, with a weak D call TRBD1 (6 bases). Trimming took off 7 bases at V and 0 bases at J, with 15 bases between the two ends. From germline, CDR1 is MNHNS and CDR2 SASEGT. CDR3 length: 15 amino acids. Here the CDR3 reads CASILTGSLNTEAFF. In DNA, the CDR3 is TGTGCCAGCATCCTGACAGGATCCTTGAACACTGAAGCTTTCTTT.

This clone has more than one count but fewer than ten. The chain combines TRBV6-6 with TRBJ1-1, with TRBD1 matching over 7 bases. The CDR3 contains 13 residues. The V segment lost 2 bases and the J segment 11 bases; nucleotides outside the gene matches: 8. Germline V gene lookup returns CDR1 MNHNY and CDR2 SVGAGI (reference sequence). CDR3 protein: CASSYPRGEEAFF. The CDR3 bases are TGTGCCAGCAGTTACCCCAGGGGGGAGGAGGCTTTCTTT.

The chain has TRBV29-1 and TRBJ2-3; a weak D match, TRBD1 (6 bases). Germline lookup yields CDR1 SQVTM and CDR2 ANQGSEA. V was shortened by 4 bases and J by 1 base, with 12 bases between the two germline ends. CDR3 length: 14 residues. Here the CDR3 DNA reads TGCAGCGTTGCCGCCAGGGGTCGCACAGATACGCAGTATTTT. Its translation is CSVAARGRTDTQYF.

The genes are TRBV7-3 and TRBJ2-1; TRBD2 might be the D (6 bases). There are 15 residues in the CDR3. From germline, CDR1 is SGHTA and CDR2 FQGTGA. The germline V and J ends were trimmed by 0 bases and 3 bases, with 9 bases remaining between them. The chain's CDR3 is CASSLTTGLYNEQFF. For the CDR3, the DNA is TGTGCCAGCAGCTTAACAACGGGACTCTACAATGAGCAGTTCTTC.

V is TRBV11-2 and J is TRBJ2-5; 10 positions match TRBD1. The CDR3 extends over 18 amino acids. Germline CDR1 and CDR2: SGHAT and FQNNGV. After removal of 2 bases from V and 2 bases from J, the junction contained 11 bases not matched to a gene. CDR3 nucleotides: TGTGCCAGCAGCTTATGGGTCGGACAGGGGGAGGTTCAAGAGACCCAGTACTTC. Protein: CASSLWVGQGEVQETQYF.

The chain recombines TRBV19 with TRBJ2-3; weak D call: TRBD2 (5 bases). Germline CDR1 is LNHDA and CDR2 is SQIVND (reference sequence). The germline V and J ends were trimmed by 3 bases and 9 bases, with 10 bases remaining between them. The CDR3 has 12 residues. The CDR3 loop is CASSMEGGTQYF. CDR3 bases: TGTGCCAGTAGTATGGAAGGAGGCACGCAGTATTTT. Based on the CDR3 plus reference TRBV19 and TRBJ2-3, the full variable domain is DGGITQSPKYLFRKEGQNVTLSCEQNLNHDAMYWYRQDPGQGLRLIYYSQIVNDFQKGDIAEGYSVSREKKESFPLTVTSAQKNPTAFYLCASSMEGGTQYFGPGTRLTVL.

This clone was counted only a few times. The chain is built from TRBV2 and TRBJ1-4; 10 bases fit TRBD1. The CDR3 has 14 amino acids. With 4 bases clipped from V and 8 bases from J, the junction kept 4 bases outside the gene matches. Per the germline V gene, CDR1 is SNHLY and CDR2 is FYNNEI. The CDR3 DNA follows: TGTGCCAGCAGTGGGGACAGGGGAGGAGAAAAACTGTTTTTT. Its translation is CASSGDRGGEKLFF.

This clone was counted once. The V gene is TRBV19, the J gene TRBJ2-1, with 12 bases aligning to TRBD2. V trimming: 6 bases; J trimming: 3 bases; junction bases outside the gene matches: 0. Looked up from germline, CDR1 is LNHDA and CDR2 is SQIVND (reference sequence). CDR3 length: 14 residues. DNA for the CDR3: TGTGCCAGTAGGACTAGCGGGAGCTACAATGAGCAGTTCTTC. This translates into CASRTSGSYNEQFF.

The rearrangement joins TRBV25-1 to TRBJ1-4, with a tentative D call TRBD1 (5 bases). The ends were cut back, 4 bases at V and 9 bases at J, with 18 bases in the middle. The CDR3 sequence is 15 residues long. Germline loops: CDR1 MGHDK, CDR2 SYGVNS. CDR3 coding DNA: TGTGCCAGCAGTGCGTGGGGGGGGTTAGAGAAAAAACTGTTTTTT. Amino acid sequence: CASSAWGGLEKKLFF.

The gene calls are TRBV5-1 and TRBJ2-1; TRBD1 matches at 9 bases. The V gene's germline CDR1 is SGHRS and CDR2 YFSETQ. V lost 4 bases and J lost 7; bases outside the gene matches: 9. The length of the CDR3 is 15 residues. The CDR3 here is CASSTWTGAGNEQFF. CDR3 coding DNA: TGCGCCAGCAGCACCTGGACAGGGGCGGGGAATGAGCAGTTCTTC.

This rearrangement joins TRBV15 to TRBJ2-3; TRBD2 is a possible D gene (6 bases). CDR1 and CDR2 from the germline V gene are LNHNV and YYDKDF (reference sequence). The CDR3 is 16 amino acids. With 0 bases removed from V and 3 bases from J, the gap between germline ends came to 13 bases. The DNA of the CDR3 is TGTGCCACCAGCAGAGATCGAGGAAGCGGGACAGATACGCAGTATTTT. Translated: CATSRDRGSGTDTQYF.

The chain uses TRBV23-1 and TRBJ1-2, with D maybe TRBD1 (6 bases). TRBV23-1 is annotated as an ORF whose role is uncertain. V lost 8 bases and J 3 bases, leaving 16 bases between the germline ends. The CDR3 length is 14 residues. This CDR3 reads CASGRGQPDYGYTF. The DNA for the CDR3 is TGCGCCAGCGGGAGAGGACAGCCTGACTATGGCTACACCTTC.

The rearrangement links TRBV4-3 to TRBJ2-4; a weak D match, TRBD1 (5 bases). V lost 0 bases and J lost 4, with 13 bases in between. From germline, CDR1 is LGHNA and CDR2 YSLEER. The CDR3 has 16 residues. Here the CDR3 reads CASSQDFVQGKNIQYF. CDR3 DNA sequence: TGCGCCAGCAGCCAAGACTTTGTTCAGGGAAAAAACATTCAGTACTTC.

The chain uses TRBV28 and TRBJ1-1; D call uncertain. The CDR3 is 17 amino acids. V was clipped by 5 bases and J by 13 bases, with 32 bases between them. Germline lookup yields CDR1 MDHEN and CDR2 SYDVKM. CDR3 sequence (DNA): TGTGCCAGCAGTCCTTTTTTTGAGAGACGCATGAACACTGAGGTTTTCTTT. Translation: CASSPFFERRMNTEVFF.

This clone came up once. This chain connects TRBV15 to TRBJ1-4, with 7 positions matching TRBD1. V lost 0 bases to trimming and J lost 7 bases; unmatched junction nucleotides: 2. This CDR3 spans 14 amino acids. Germline CDR1 is LNHNV and CDR2 is YYDKDF (reference sequence). For the CDR3, the DNA is TGTGCCACCAGCAGAGACAGGGGGGCTGAAAAACTGTTTTTT. Translation: CATSRDRGAEKLFF.

The V gene is TRBV10-1, the J gene TRBJ2-7; 7 bases match TRBD1. The length of the CDR3 is 13 residues. With V trimmed by 10 bases and J by 3 bases, 9 bases remained unmatched. The germline V gene encodes CDR1 WNHNN and CDR2 SYGVQD (reference sequence). CDR3 DNA: TGCGCCACCTCGGGACAGAACTACTACGAGCAGTACTTC. Translating it yields CATSGQNYYEQYF.

The chain couples TRBV5-1 to TRBJ2-5, with TRBD1 matching over 11 bases. Germline-derived CDR1 and CDR2 are SGHRS and YFSETQ. The CDR3 consists of 15 residues. Unmatched junction bases numbered 2, after V lost 2 bases and J lost 2 bases. The CDR3 loop reads CASSLGTGGQETQYF. DNA of the CDR3: TGCGCCAGCAGCTTAGGGACAGGGGGACAAGAGACCCAGTACTTC.

The gene calls are TRBV7-9 and TRBJ2-1; 9 nucleotides line up with TRBD2. CDR3 size: 17 residues. Germline V gene lookup returns CDR1 SEHNR and CDR2 FQNEAQ (reference sequence). Germline trimming cut 3 bases from V and 4 bases from J; bases unmatched to any gene: 10. CDR3 sequence: CASSFRGGGAIYNEQFF. The CDR3 nucleotides read TGTGCCAGCAGCTTCCGGGGCGGGGGGGCTATTTACAATGAGCAGTTCTTC.